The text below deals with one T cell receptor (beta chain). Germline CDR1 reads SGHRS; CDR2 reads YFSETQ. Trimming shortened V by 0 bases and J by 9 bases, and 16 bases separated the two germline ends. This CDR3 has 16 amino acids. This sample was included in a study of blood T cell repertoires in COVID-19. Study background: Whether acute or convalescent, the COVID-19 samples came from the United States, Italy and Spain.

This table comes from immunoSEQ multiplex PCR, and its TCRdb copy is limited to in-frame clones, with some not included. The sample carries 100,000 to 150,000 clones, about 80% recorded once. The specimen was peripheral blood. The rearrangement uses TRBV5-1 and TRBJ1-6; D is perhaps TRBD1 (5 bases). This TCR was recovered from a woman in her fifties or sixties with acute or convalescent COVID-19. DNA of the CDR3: TGCGCCAGCAGCTTGGGATTCGCGGGGCTGAGTTCACCCCTCCACTTT. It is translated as CASSLGFAGLSSPLHF.